Reported below is one T cell receptor beta chain. Germline lookup yields CDR1 MDHEN and CDR2 SYDVKM. The CDR3 is 17 amino acids. The junction had 14 bases not matched to a gene; V was cut back by 8 bases and J by 4 bases. This sample stems from a study of control samples from healthy donors and cancer patients. The table came from immunoSEQ multiplex PCR; TCRdb's copy has only in-frame clones and leaves some out. This sample has 150,000 to 200,000 clones; about 90% occur once, and the top ten carry 0.68%. Source material: blood. The chain has TRBV28 and TRBJ1-1, with 12 bases fitting TRBD1. This receptor was obtained from a woman aged 30 to 39 in good health. The CDR3 bases are TGTGCCAGCGGACCCGGGACAGGGGGCGTCGGTCCCACTGAAGCTTTCTTT. It encodes CASGPGTGGVGPTEAFF. The full variable domain, rest sourced from reference TRBV28 and TRBJ1-1, is DVKVTQSSRYLVKRTGEKVFLECVQDMDHENMFWYRQDPGLGLRLIYFSYDVKMKEKGDIPEGYSVSREKKERFSLILESASTNQTSMYLCASGPGTGGVGPTEAFFGQGTRLTVV.